The clone carrying this T cell receptor beta chain was recorded a few times. Its antigen remains unknown. This sample is part of a study of T cells after yellow fever vaccination. Study information: Any fraction with a low cell number was prepared using SMART-Seq v4 Ultra Low Input. Points from the study as a whole: Subsequent booster samples again held most clones from primary vaccination (96% CD4, 85% to 90% CD8).

TCRdb fed the 5' RACE reads into MiXCR, producing one record per CDR3 protein. The table lists over 300,000 distinct CDR3 sequences, roughly 4.3% of them singletons. The junction had 5 bases not matched to a gene; V was cut back by 0 bases and J by 3 bases. CDR3 size: 14 residues. The germline gives CDR1 DFQATT, CDR2 SNEGSKA (reference sequence). The chain carries TRBV20-1 and TRBJ2-7; 7 bases are a match to TRBD2. The sequencing used PBMCs, collected 5 days after the yellow fever booster vaccination. This sequence originates from a man between 18 and 29 years old who received the YFV17D yellow fever vaccine. CDR3 nucleotide sequence: TGCAGTGCTAGAGATAGGGAGGGGAACTACGAGCAGTACTTC. As protein: CSARDREGNYEQYF.